This T cell receptor beta chain was obtained from a study of T cell changes during pregnancy in multiple sclerosis. Clones were read by immunoSEQ multiplex PCR, and TCRdb kept only the in-frame ones, dropping some. The data show roughly 29,000 clones, with about 88% seen just once and 7% to 9% held by the top ten. This CDR3 has 11 amino acids. Germline V gene lookup returns CDR1 GTSNPN and CDR2 SVGIG (reference sequence). Trimming removed 2 bases at V and 3 bases at J, with 4 bases between. V is TRBV30 and J is TRBJ1-1; D call uncertain. Here the sequenced sample was CD8+ T cells from peripheral blood mononuclear cells, taken before pregnancy. The receptor's source is a female donor with multiple sclerosis, enrolled in a pregnancy study. The chain's CDR3 is CAWSSYTEAFF. Here the CDR3 DNA reads TGTGCCTGGAGTTCCTACACTGAAGCTTTCTTT.